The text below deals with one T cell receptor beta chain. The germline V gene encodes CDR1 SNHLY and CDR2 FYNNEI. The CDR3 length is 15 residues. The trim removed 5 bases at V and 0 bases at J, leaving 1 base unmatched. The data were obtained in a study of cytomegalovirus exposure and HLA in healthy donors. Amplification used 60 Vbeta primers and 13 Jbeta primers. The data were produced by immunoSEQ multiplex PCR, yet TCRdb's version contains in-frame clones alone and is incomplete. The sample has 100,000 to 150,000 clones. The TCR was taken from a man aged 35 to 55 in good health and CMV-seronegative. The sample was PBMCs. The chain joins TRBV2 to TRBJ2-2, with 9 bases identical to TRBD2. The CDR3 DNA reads TGTGCCAGCAGTCGGACTAGCGCGAACACCGGGGAGCTGTTTTTT. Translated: CASSRTSANTGELFF.